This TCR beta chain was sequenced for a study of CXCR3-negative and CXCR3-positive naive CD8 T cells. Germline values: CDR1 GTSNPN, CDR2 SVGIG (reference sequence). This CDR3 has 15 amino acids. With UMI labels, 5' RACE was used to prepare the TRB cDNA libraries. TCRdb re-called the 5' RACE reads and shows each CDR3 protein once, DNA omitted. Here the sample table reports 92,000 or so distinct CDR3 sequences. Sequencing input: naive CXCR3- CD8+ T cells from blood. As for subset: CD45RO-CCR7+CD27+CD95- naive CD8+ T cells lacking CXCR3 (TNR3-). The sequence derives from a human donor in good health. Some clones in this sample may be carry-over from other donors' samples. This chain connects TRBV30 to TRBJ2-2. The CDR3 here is CAWSVDSRNGGELFF.